This T cell receptor beta chain derives from a study of blood T cells in healthy people across ages. In the case of this clonotype: Its target is unknown.

Total RNA, at least 5 micrograms per sample, was extracted from PBMCs. Points from the study as a whole: In long-lived donors, naive CD4+ cell counts and diversity exceeded those of aged donors. Diversity figures based on one million T cells were deemed too low.

A second PCR, run for about 6 to 11 cycles, used a sample-barcoded 5' primer plus a J-beta primer mix. TCRdb reprocessed the 5' RACE reads with MiXCR, giving one entry per CDR3 protein. The repertoire consists of roughly 800,000 distinct CDR3 sequences, with roughly 50% occurring once and the leading ten covering 41%. CDR1 is SGHNT and CDR2 is YYREEE in the germline V gene (reference sequence). This CDR3 is built from 16 residues. With 4 bases clipped from V and 1 base from J, the junction kept 9 bases outside the gene matches. The material sequenced was blood. The sequence was collected from an elderly man in good health. The rearrangement links TRBV5-4 to TRBJ1-1, with 8 bases that match TRBD1. CDR3 loop: CASSPIDRGGNTEAFF. CDR3 nucleotide sequence: TGTGCCAGCAGCCCCATAGACAGGGGAGGGAACACTGAAGCTTTCTTT.